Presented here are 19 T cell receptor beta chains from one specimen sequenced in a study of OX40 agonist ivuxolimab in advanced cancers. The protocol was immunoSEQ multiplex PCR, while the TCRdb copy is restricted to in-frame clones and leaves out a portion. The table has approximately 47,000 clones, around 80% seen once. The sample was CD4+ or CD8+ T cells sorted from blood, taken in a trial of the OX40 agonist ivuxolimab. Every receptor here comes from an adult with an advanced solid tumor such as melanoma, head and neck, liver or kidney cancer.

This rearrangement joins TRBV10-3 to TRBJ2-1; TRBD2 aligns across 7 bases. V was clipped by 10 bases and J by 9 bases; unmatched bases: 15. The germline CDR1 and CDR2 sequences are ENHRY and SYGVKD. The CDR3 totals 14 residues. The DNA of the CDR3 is TGTGCCACCAAGAGGGAGGGAGGGATTGGTGAGCAGTTCTTC. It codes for CATKREGGIGEQFF.

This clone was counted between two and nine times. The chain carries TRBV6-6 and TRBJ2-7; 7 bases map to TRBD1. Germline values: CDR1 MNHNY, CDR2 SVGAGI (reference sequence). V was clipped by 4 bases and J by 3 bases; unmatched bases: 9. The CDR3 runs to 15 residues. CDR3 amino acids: CASSSPLTGFYEQYF. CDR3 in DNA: TGTGCCAGCAGTTCCCCCCTGACAGGGTTCTACGAGCAGTACTTC.

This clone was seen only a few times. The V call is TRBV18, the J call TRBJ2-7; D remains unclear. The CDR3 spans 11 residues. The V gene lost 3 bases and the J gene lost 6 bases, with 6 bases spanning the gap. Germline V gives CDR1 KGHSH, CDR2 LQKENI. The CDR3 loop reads CASSPEIEQYF. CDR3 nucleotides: TGTGCCAGCTCACCGGAGATCGAGCAGTACTTC.

CDR3 protein: CASSQGARNEQYF. As DNA, the CDR3 is TGCGCCAGCAGCCAAGGTGCTCGCAACGAGCAGTACTTC. The J gene is TRBJ2-7, the V gene TRBV4-3, with no clear D. The CDR3 has 13 residues. With 1 base removed from V and 5 bases from J, the gap between germline ends came to 9 bases. The germline V gene encodes CDR1 LGHNA and CDR2 YSLEER.

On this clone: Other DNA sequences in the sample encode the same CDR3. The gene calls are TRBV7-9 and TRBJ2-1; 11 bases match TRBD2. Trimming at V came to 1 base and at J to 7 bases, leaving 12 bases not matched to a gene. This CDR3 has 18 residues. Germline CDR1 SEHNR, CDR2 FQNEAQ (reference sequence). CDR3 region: CASSLVRLAGGSYNEQFF. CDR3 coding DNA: TGTGCCAGCAGCTTAGTACGGCTAGCGGGAGGATCTTATAATGAGCAGTTCTTC. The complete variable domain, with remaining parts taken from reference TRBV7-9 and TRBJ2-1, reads DTGVSQNPRHKITKRGQNVTFRCDPISEHNRLYWYRQTLGQGPEFLTYFQNEAQLEKSRLLSDRFSAERPKGSFSTLEIQRTEQGDSAMYLCASSLVRLAGGSYNEQFFGPGTRLTVL.

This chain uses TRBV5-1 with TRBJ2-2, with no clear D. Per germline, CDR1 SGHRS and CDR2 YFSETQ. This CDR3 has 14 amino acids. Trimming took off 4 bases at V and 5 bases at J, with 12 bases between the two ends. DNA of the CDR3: TGCGCCAGCAGCGGCATAGGGCTAACCGGGGAGCTGTTTTTT. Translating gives CASSGIGLTGELFF. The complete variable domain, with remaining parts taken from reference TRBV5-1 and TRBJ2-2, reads KAGVTQTPRYLIKTRGQQVTLSCSPISGHRSVSWYQQTPGQGLQFLFEYFSETQRNKGNFPGRFSGRQFSNSRSEMNVSTLELGDSALYLCASSGIGLTGELFFGEGSRLTVL.

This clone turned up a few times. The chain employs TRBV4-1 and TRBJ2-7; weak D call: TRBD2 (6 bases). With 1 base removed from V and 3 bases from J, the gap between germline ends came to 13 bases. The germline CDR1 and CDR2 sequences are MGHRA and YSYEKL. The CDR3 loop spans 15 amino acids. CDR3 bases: TGCGCCAGCAGCCAAGTAACGGGAGTGATCTACGAGCAGTACTTC. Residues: CASSQVTGVIYEQYF.

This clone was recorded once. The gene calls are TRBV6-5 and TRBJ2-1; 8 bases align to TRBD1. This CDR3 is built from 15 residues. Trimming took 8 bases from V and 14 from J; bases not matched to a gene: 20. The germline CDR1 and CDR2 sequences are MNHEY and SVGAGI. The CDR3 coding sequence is TGTGCCAGCGGAACAACCGACCAAAACACAGGGGGTGAGTTCTTC. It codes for CASGTTDQNTGGEFF.

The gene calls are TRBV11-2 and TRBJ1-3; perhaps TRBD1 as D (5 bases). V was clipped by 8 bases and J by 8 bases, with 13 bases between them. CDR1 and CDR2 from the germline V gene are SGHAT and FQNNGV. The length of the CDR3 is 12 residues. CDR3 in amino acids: CASQAGFDTIYF. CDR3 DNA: TGTGCCAGCCAGGCAGGGTTTGACACCATATATTTT.

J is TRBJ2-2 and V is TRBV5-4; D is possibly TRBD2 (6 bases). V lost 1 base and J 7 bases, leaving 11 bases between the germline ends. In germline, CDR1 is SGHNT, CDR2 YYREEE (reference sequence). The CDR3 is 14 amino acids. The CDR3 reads CASSLLGGGGELFF. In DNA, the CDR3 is TGTGCCAGCAGCTTGCTGGGGGGAGGCGGGGAGCTGTTTTTT.

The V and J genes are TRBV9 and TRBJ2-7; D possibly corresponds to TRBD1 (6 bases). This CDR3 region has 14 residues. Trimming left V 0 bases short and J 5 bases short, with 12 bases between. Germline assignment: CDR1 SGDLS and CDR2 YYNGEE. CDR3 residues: CASSVEGVVHEQYF. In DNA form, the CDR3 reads TGTGCCAGCAGCGTAGAGGGGGTGGTCCACGAGCAGTACTTC. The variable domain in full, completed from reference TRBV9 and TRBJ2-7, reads DSGVTQTPKHLITATGQRVTLRCSPRSGDLSVYWYQQSLDQGLQFLIQYYNGEERAKGNILERFSAQQFPDLHSELNLSSLELGDSALYFCASSVEGVVHEQYFGPGTRLTVT.

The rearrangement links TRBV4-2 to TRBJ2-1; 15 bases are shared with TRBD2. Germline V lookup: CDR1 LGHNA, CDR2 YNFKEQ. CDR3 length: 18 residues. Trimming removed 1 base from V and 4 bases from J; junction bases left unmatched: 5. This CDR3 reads CASSQGRGLAGGYNEQFF. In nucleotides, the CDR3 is TGTGCCAGCAGCCAAGGCCGGGGACTAGCGGGGGGTTACAATGAGCAGTTCTTC.

CDR3 region: CASSNRGNSNQPQHF. CDR3 DNA sequence: TGTGCCAGCAGCAACAGGGGGAATAGCAATCAGCCCCAGCATTTT. The chain combines TRBV5-6 with TRBJ1-5, with 8 bases lining up with TRBD1. Looked up from germline, CDR1 is SGHDT and CDR2 is YYEEEE. The J segment lost 0 bases and the V segment lost 4 bases, leaving 3 bases of the junction unmatched. CDR3 length equals 15 residues.

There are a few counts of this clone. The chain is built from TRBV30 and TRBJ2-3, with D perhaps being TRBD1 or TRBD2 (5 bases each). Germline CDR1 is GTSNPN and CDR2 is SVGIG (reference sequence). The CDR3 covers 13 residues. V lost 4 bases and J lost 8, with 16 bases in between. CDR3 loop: CAWTSGARGTQYF. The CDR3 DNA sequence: TGTGCCTGGACCTCCGGGGCAAGGGGTACGCAGTATTTT.

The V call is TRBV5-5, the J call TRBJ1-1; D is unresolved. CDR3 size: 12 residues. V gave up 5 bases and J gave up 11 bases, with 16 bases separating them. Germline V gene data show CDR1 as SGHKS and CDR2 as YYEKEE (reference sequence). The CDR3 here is CASSMDAPGAFF. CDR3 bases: TGTGCCAGCAGTATGGACGCGCCTGGGGCTTTCTTT.

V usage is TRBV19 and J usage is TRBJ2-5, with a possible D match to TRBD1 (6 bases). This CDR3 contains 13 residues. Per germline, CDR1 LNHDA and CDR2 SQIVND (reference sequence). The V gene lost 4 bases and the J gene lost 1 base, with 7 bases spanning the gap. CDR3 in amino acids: CASSTDSQETQYF. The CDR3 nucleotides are TGTGCCAGTAGTACGGACAGCCAAGAGACCCAGTACTTC.

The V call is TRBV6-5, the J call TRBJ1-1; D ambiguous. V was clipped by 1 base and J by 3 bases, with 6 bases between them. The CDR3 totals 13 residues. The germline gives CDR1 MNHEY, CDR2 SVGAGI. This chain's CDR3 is CASSYFQDTEAFF. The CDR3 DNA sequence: TGTGCCAGCAGTTACTTTCAGGACACTGAAGCTTTCTTT.

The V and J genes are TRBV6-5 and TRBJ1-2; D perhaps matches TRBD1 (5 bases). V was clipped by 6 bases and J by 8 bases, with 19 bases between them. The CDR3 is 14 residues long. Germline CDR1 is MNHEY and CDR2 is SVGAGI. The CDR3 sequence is CASRAPGRVIGYTF. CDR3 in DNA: TGTGCCAGCAGGGCCCCCGGCAGGGTAATAGGCTACACCTTC.

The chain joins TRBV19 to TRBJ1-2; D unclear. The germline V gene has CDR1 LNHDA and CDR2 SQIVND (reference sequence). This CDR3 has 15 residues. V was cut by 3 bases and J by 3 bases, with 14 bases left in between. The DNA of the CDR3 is TGTGCCAGTAGTATGGAGGGATCGGGGTACTATGGCTACACCTTC. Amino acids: CASSMEGSGYYGYTF. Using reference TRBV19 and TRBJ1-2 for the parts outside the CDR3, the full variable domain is DGGITQSPKYLFRKEGQNVTLSCEQNLNHDAMYWYRQDPGQGLRLIYYSQIVNDFQKGDIAEGYSVSREKKESFPLTVTSAQKNPTAFYLCASSMEGSGYYGYTFGSGTRLTVV.